This TCR beta chain was found in a study of cytomegalovirus exposure and HLA in healthy donors. The study's findings and limits: The authors later linked a missense DCLRE1C variant to TCR beta V- and J-gene trimming. TRBV6-2, TRBV6-3 and some other V segments were unresolvable in 87-base-pair reads.

The CDR3 has 15 amino acids. Germline V CDR1 and CDR2: SGHNT, YENEEA. V lost 1 base, J lost 3 bases, and 13 bases lay in between. PCR employed 60 Vbeta and 13 Jbeta primers. The assay was immunoSEQ multiplex PCR, and TCRdb's table has in-frame clones only and misses some. Of 80,000 or so clones detected, about four fifths appear once; the ten largest clones hold roughly 3.5%. With regard to this clone: No antigen is known for it.

The sequenced sample was PBMCs. The receptor was derived from a man aged 40-55 years in good health and CMV-seronegative. V gene TRBV11-3 combines with J gene TRBJ2-7; possibly TRBD2 for D (5 bases). The CDR3 spells CASSLGGGGYYEQYF. The DNA for the CDR3 is TGTGCCAGCAGCTTAGGAGGCGGAGGTTACTACGAGCAGTACTTC.